This T cell receptor (beta chain) was recovered during a study of brain T cells in children with intractable seizures. The CDR3 has 15 residues. Germline CDR1 LGHDT, CDR2 YNNKEL (reference sequence). V was clipped by 3 bases and J by 4 bases; unmatched bases: 9. Produced via immunoSEQ multiplex PCR; TCRdb's table is partial and in-frame only. The sample holds 110,000 or so clones; approximately 94% are singletons and the top ten take 3.8%. This sequence was found in a boy younger than two with hemimegalencephaly and intractable seizures. This specimen was peripheral blood, taken at surgery. V and J are TRBV3-1 (or the pseudogene TRBV3-2) and TRBJ2-7; 7 bases map to TRBD1. The CDR3 is CASSHLTGRGYEQYF. CDR3 nucleotide sequence: TGTGCCAGCAGCCACTTGACAGGGCGAGGGTACGAGCAGTACTTC.